Given below is one T cell receptor (beta chain) in context. Trimming took 8 bases from V and 1 from J; bases not matched to a gene: 7. The CDR3 runs 15 residues. Germline CDR1 and CDR2: MNHEY and SMNVEV (reference sequence). In the original workflow: Scientists estimated how many nucleated cells there were by amplifying reference gene primers. Using immunoSEQ multiplex PCR, the repertoire was profiled, and TCRdb retains in-frame clones only, with some absent. The V and J calls and clone size are taken from that table; D and trimming were inferred from the DNA. Altogether around 140,000 clones are present, about four fifths being singletons, with the ten largest covering over 8%. The sample originates from a study of blood T cell repertoires in COVID-19. As for the study in general: Some COVID-19 samples were acute and others convalescent; all came from the United States, Italy and Spain. PBMCs, B-cell-depleted T cells, or T cells provided the cDNA or gDNA that made up the material.

The specimen sequenced was peripheral blood. The receptor was isolated from a human donor in a cohort sampled during active COVID-19. The chain links TRBV27 to TRBJ2-7, with 11 bases identical to TRBD2. The CDR3 nucleotides are TGTGCCAGCTTAGCGGGGGGGGCTGCGTCCTACGAGCAGTACTTC. Its translation is CASLAGGAASYEQYF.